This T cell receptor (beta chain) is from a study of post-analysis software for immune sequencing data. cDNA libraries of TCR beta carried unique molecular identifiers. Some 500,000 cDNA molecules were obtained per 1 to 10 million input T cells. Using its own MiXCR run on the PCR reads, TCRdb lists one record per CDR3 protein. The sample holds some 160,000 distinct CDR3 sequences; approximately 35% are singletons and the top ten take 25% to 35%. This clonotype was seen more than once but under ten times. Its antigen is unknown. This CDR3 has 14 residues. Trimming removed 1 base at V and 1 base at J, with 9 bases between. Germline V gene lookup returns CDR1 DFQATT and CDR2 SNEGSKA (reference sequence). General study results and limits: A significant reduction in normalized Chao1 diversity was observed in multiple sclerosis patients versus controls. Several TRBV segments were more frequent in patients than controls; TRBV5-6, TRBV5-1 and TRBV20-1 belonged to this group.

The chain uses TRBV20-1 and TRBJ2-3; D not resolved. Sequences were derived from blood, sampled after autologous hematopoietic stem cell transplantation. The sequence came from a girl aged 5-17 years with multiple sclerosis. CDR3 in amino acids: CSARGEAGTDTQYF. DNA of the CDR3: TGCAGTGCTAGAGGAGAGGCGGGCACAGATACGCAGTATTTT.